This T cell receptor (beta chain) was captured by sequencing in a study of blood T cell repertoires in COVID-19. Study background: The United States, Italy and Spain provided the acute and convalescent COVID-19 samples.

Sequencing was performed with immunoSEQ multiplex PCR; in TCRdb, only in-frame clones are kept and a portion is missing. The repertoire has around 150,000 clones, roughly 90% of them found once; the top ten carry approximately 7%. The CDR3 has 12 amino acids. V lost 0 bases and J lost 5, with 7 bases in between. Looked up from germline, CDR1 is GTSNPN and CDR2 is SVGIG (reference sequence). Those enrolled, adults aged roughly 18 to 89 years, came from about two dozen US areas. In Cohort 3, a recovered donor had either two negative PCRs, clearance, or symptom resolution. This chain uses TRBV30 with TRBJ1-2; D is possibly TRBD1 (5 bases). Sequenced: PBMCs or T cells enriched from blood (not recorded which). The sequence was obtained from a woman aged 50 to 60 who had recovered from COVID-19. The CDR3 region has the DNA TGTGCCTGGAGTGTACAGGCGTATGGCTACACCTTC. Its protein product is CAWSVQAYGYTF.